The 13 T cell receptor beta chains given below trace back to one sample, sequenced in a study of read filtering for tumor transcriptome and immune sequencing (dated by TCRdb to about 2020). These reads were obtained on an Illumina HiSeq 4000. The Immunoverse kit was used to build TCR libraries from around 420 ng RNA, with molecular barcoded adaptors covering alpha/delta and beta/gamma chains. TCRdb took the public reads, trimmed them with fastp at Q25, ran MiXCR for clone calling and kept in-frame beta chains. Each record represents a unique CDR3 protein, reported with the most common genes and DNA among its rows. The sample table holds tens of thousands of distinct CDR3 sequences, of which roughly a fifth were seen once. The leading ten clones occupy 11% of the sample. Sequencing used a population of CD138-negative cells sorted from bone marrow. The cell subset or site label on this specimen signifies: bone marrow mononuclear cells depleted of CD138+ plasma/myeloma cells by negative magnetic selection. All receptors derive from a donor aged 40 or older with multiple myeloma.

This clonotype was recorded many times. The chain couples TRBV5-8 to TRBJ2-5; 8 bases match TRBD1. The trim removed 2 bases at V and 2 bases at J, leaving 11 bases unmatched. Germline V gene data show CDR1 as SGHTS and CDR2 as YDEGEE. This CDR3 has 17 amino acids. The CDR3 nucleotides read TGTGCCAGCAGCTTCCCCCTTCGGACAGGGAAGCAAGAGACCCAGTACTTC. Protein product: CASSFPLRTGKQETQYF.

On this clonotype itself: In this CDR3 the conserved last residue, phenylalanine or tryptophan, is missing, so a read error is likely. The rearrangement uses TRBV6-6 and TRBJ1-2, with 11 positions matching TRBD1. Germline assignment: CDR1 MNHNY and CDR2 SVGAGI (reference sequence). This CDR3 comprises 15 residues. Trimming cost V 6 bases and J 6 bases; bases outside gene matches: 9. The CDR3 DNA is TGTGCCAGCAGCAACGGACAGGGGGCGAACCATGGCTACACCTCC. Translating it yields CASSNGQGANHGYTS.

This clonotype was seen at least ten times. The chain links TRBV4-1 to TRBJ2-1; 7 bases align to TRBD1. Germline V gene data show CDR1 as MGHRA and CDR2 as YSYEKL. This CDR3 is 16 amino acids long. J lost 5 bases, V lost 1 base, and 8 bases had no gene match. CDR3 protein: CASSQVVGGSHNEQFF. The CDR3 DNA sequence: TGCGCCAGCAGCCAAGTAGTAGGGGGCTCTCACAATGAGCAGTTCTTC.

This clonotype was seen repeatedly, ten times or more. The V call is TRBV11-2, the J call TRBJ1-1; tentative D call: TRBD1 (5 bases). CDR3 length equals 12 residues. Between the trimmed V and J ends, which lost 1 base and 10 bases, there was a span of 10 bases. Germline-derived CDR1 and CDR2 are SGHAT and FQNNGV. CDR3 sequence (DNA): TGTGCCAGCAGCTTAGGAGGCGGGGGAGCTTTCTTT. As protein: CASSLGGGGAFF.

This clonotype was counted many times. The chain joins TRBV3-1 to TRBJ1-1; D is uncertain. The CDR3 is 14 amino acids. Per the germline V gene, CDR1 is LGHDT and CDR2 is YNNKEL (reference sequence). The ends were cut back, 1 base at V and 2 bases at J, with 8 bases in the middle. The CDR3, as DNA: TGTGCCAGCAGCCAAGGGACTGTTAACACTGAAGCTTTCTTT. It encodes CASSQGTVNTEAFF.

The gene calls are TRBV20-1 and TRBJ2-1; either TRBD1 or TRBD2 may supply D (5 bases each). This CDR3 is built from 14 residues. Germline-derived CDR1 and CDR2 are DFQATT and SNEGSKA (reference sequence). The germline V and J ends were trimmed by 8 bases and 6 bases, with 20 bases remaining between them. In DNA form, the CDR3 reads TGCAGTACCCCCGGGACGCCTGGGAGCAATGAGCAGTTCTTC. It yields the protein CSTPGTPGSNEQFF.

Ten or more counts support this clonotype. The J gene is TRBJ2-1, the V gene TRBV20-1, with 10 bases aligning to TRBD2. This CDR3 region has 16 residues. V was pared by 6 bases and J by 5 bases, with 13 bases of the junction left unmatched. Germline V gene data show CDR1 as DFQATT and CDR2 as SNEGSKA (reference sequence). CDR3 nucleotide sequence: TGCAGTGCGCCCCAGCTCGGACTAGCGGTGGACAATGAGCAGTTCTTC. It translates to CSAPQLGLAVDNEQFF.

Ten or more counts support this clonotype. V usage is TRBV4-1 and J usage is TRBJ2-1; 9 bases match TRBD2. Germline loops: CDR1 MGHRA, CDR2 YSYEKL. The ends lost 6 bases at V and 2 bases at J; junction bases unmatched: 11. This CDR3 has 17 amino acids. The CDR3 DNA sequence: TGCGCCAGCAGTCAGAAAGCGGGAGGAACCGCCTACAATGAGCAGTTCTTC. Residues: CASSQKAGGTAYNEQFF.

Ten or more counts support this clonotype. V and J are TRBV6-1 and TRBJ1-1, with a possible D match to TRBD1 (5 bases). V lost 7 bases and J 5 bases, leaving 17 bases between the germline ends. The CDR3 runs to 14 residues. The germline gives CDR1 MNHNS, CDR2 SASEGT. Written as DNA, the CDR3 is TGTGCCAGCACGGGGGTAAGCGCCGGGACTGAAGCTTTCTTT. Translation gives CASTGVSAGTEAFF.

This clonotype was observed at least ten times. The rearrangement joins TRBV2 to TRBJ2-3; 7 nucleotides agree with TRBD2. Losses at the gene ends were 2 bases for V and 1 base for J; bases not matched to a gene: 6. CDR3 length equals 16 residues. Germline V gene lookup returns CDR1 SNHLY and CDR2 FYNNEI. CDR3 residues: CASSEREGVGTDTQYF. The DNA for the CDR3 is TGTGCCAGCAGTGAAAGGGAGGGCGTCGGCACAGATACGCAGTATTTT.

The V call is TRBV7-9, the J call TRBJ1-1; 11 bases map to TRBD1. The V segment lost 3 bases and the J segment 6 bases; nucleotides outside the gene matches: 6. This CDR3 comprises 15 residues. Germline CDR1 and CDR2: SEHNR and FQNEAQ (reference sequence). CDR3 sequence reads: CASSFLGQGAAEAFF. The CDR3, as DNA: TGTGCCAGCAGCTTCCTCGGACAGGGGGCGGCTGAAGCTTTCTTT.

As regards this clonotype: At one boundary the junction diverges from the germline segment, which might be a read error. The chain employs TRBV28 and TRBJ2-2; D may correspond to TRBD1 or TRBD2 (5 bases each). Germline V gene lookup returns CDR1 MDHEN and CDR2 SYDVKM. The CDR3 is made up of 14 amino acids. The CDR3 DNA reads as TGTGCCAGCAGTTTAGCGAGGGGCACCGGGGAGCTGTATTTT. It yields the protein CASSLARGTGELYF.

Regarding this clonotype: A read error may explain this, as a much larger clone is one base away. The chain's CDR3 is CASSQEVPDEQLF. CDR3 bases: TGTGCCAGCAGCCAAGAGGTGCCCGATGAGCAGCTCTTC. The J gene is TRBJ2-1, the V gene TRBV3-1; no definite D call. The CDR3 is 13 amino acids. The germline CDR1 and CDR2 sequences are LGHDT and YNNKEL (reference sequence).